This T cell receptor beta chain was captured in a study of T cell changes during pregnancy in multiple sclerosis. CDR3 size: 14 residues. The V gene's germline CDR1 is MNHEY and CDR2 SMNVEV (reference sequence). Between the trimmed V and J ends, which lost 5 bases and 1 base, there was a span of 9 bases. Here immunoSEQ multiplex PCR was the method, and the copy in TCRdb shows in-frame clones only, minus some. Of tens of thousands of clones listed, over 80% are singletons. The sample in question was CD8+ T cells from peripheral blood mononuclear cells, obtained in the third trimester of pregnancy. V and J are TRBV27 and TRBJ1-5; tentatively, D is TRBD1 (5 bases). The clonotype originates from a female donor in good health, enrolled as a control in a pregnancy study. Written as DNA, the CDR3 is TGTGCCAGCAGTCGGGGGGGGAGCAATCAGCCCCAGCATTTT. Translation: CASSRGGSNQPQHF.